Below, 7 T cell receptor beta chains from the same sample are listed, as sequenced in a study of T-cell reconstitution after alpha-beta-depleted transplantation in children. Unique molecular identifiers were incorporated into the prepared TCRbeta library. A single record per CDR3 protein comes from TCRdb applying MiXCR to the PCR reads. This table has 750,000 to 950,000 distinct CDR3 sequences, about 16% appearing once. Sequenced material: PBMCs, mostly from graft donor cells, taken 360 days after TCRalphabeta/CD19-depleted stem cell transplant. All receptors derive from a male patient between 5 and 17 years old who had a stem cell transplant for acute lymphoblastic leukemia, so the T cells may come from the graft donor.

The chain employs TRBV20-1 and TRBJ1-2; 9 positions agree with TRBD1. The trim removed 3 bases at V and 12 bases at J, leaving 11 bases unmatched. This CDR3 spans 13 amino acids. The germline V gene encodes CDR1 DFQATT and CDR2 SNEGSKA (reference sequence). As DNA, the CDR3 is TGCAGTGCTAGTCTCGCCCCGGGACAGGGAGACACCTTC. Its protein product is CSASLAPGQGDTF.

A few counts support this clonotype. The rearrangement joins TRBV4-1 to TRBJ2-7, with 11 bases that match TRBD1. With 4 bases clipped from V and 0 bases from J, the junction kept 11 bases outside the gene matches. Germline assignment: CDR1 MGHRA and CDR2 YSYEKL. The CDR3 has 18 amino acids. CDR3 region: CASSPTGTGGGVSYEQYF. CDR3 nucleotide sequence: TGCGCCAGCAGCCCTACCGGGACAGGGGGAGGCGTCTCCTACGAGCAGTACTTC.

This clonotype occurred once. The chain combines TRBV5-1 with TRBJ1-2, with a tentative D call TRBD1 (5 bases). This CDR3 has 16 residues. Trimming took 4 bases from V and 2 from J, leaving 18 bases between them. Germline V gene lookup returns CDR1 SGHRS and CDR2 YFSETQ. The CDR3 nucleotides read TGCGCCAGCAGCCGGGGGTCGGGAACCGCAAACTATGGCTACACCTTC. This sequence encodes CASSRGSGTANYGYTF.

The rearrangement uses TRBV3-1 and TRBJ2-7, with 7 bases that match TRBD1. V was clipped by 6 bases and J by 10 bases; unmatched bases: 12. The CDR3 spans 13 residues. CDR1 is LGHDT, CDR2 YNNKEL, per germline (reference sequence). The CDR3 nucleotides read TGTGCCAGCAGACGGACAGGTGGACGGGAACAGTACTTC. This sequence encodes CASRRTGGREQYF.

This clonotype came up many times. The rearrangement uses TRBV7-2 and TRBJ2-3; a weak D match, TRBD2 (6 bases). Germline V CDR1 and CDR2: SGHTA, FQGNSA. Deletions cut 6 bases from V and 1 base from J, with 8 bases between. The CDR3 sequence is 13 residues long. The CDR3, as DNA: TGTGCCAGCAGGGAGGGAGGCACAGATACGCAGTATTTT. Protein product: CASREGGTDTQYF.

This clonotype has a count of ten or more. For the CDR3, the DNA is TGTGCCAGCAGCTCCCTGGGAGGGAAGGGGAGCAATCAGCCCCAGCATTTT. Translated: CASSSLGGKGSNQPQHF. The gene calls are TRBV7-8 and TRBJ1-5, with D tentatively TRBD1 (5 bases). The CDR3 spans 17 residues. V lost 4 bases and J 1 base, leaving 17 bases between the germline ends. Germline CDR1 and CDR2: SGHVS and FQNEAQ.

This clonotype was detected ten times or more. The rearrangement links TRBV12-3 or TRBV12-4 to TRBJ1-4, with D possibly TRBD1 on 6 matching bases. Trimming took off 7 bases at V and 8 bases at J, with 14 bases between the two ends. The CDR3 loop spans 13 amino acids. CDR3 coding DNA: TGTGCCAGCACGTACACAGGGCGGGAAAAACTGTTTTTT. Translating gives CASTYTGREKLFF.